This TCR beta chain was identified during a study of human T cells and chemical hapten exposure. The germline V and J ends were trimmed by 5 bases and 2 bases, with 16 bases remaining between them. Germline V CDR1 and CDR2: SGHTA, FQGNSA. CDR3 size: 16 residues. The time point is: pre-sensitization, week 0. The treatment was: therapeutic diphenylcyclopropenone sensitization with weekly scalp DPC. TCRdb used MiXCR to reprocess the RACE reads, holding one entry per CDR3 protein. The sample carries approximately 370,000 distinct CDR3 sequences, around 5% recorded once. As concerns this clonotype: Antigen unknown.

Overall study results and limits: DPC sensitization produced no change in TCRs with frequency above 1 in 1000.

The chain combines TRBV7-2 with TRBJ1-3, with D possibly matching TRBD1 (6 bases). The starting material was whole blood, obtained in connection with sensitization to the hapten diphenylcyclopropenone (DPC). The clonotype originates from a woman under 30 with alopecia areata. Some clones in this sample may be carry-over from other donors' samples. This CDR3 reads CASSPRQVVTGNTIYF. The CDR3 DNA is TGTGCCAGCAGCCCGCGACAGGTTGTTACTGGAAACACCATATATTTT.